The rows below give T cell receptor beta chains drawn from one sample of a study of T cell changes during pregnancy in multiple sclerosis. Clones were sequenced by immunoSEQ multiplex PCR, and TCRdb holds only the in-frame ones, with some missing. The table lists 35,000 to 40,000 clones, more than 90% of them singletons, with approximately 5% in the top ten. The sequenced sample was CD8+ T cells from peripheral blood mononuclear cells, obtained in the third trimester of pregnancy. All receptors come from a female donor with multiple sclerosis, enrolled in a pregnancy study. The CDR3 runs from the conserved cysteine through the conserved F or W. A D gene is named only where the DNA matches it firmly. Size tells how often a clone was seen (once, few, many) or the class of an expanded clone, and some rows leave it out.

NA | TRBJ2-3 | TRBV10-3 | TRBD2 | TGTGCCATCAGTGACCTAGCGGGAGGAGACACAGATACGCAGTATTTT | CAISDLAGGDTDTQYF
NA | TRBJ2-7 | TRBV4-3 | TRBD1 | TGCGCCAGCAGCCAAGACAGGGGGACAACCTACGAGCAGTACTTC | CASSQDRGTTYEQYF
once | TRBJ2-1 | TRBV11-2 | TRBD2 | TGTGCCAGCAGCTTAGGGTATGGGACTAGCGGGAGCGATGAGCAGTTCTTC | CASSLGYGTSGSDEQFF
NA | TRBJ1-5 | TRBV5-6 | NA | TGTGCCAGCAGCCGGATGACAGTTAGCAATCAGCCCCAGCATTTT | CASSRMTVSNQPQHF
NA | TRBJ2-2 | TRBV7-9 | TRBD1 | TGTGCCAGCAGCGACGGACAGGGTGAGAACACCGGGGAGCTGTTTTTT | CASSDGQGENTGELFF
once | TRBJ2-1 | TRBV5-4 | TRBD1 | TGTGCCAGCAGTTGGGGACAGTACAATGAGCAGTTCTTC | CASSWGQYNEQFF
NA | TRBJ2-6 | TRBV5-1 | NA | TGCGCCAGCAGGGCCTCTGGGGCCAACGTCCTGACTTTC | CASRASGANVLTF
NA | TRBJ1-2 | TRBV5-5 | TRBD1 | TGTGCCAGCAGGCTACAGGGGGCGCACGGCTACACCTTC | CASRLQGAHGYTF
NA | TRBJ2-5 | TRBV28 | TRBD1 | TGTGCCAGCAGCGGGACGGGACAGGGCCCCCAAGAGACCCAGTACTTC | CASSGTGQGPQETQYF
NA | TRBJ1-4 | TRBV5-1 | TRBD1 | TGCGCCAGCAGCAGCTGGACAGGGTCTAATGAAAAACTGTTTTTT | CASSSWTGSNEKLFF
NA | TRBJ1-5 | TRBV19 | NA | TGTGCCAGTAGTATAGGTAGGTCAGGCCAGCCCCAGCATTTT | CASSIGRSGQPQHF
NA | TRBJ2-2 | TRBV11-1 | TRBD2 | TGTGCCAGCAGCGCCGGACTAGCGGGAGTGGAGGGGTACACCGGGGAGCTGTTTTTT | CASSAGLAGVEGYTGELFF
NA | TRBJ2-1 | TRBV11-3 | TRBD2 | TGTGCCAGCAGCTTTCCAGCGGGAGAGTGGTACAATGAGCAGTTCTTC | CASSFPAGEWYNEQFF
NA | TRBJ2-1 | TRBV7-3 | TRBD2 | TGTGCCAGCAGGTCTAGCGGGAGCGATGAGCAGTTCTTC | CASRSSGSDEQFF
few | TRBJ1-1 | TRBV19 | NA | TGTGCCAGTAGTCCACTCGCCCTAACAGGAGACAATATGAACACTGAAGCTTTCTTT | CASSPLALTGDNMNTEAFF
NA | TRBJ2-1 | TRBV19 | NA | TGTGCCAGTAGTATCGAAGCATCCTACAATGAGCAGTTCTTC | CASSIEASYNEQFF
NA | TRBJ2-2 | TRBV19 | NA | NA | CASTSVLAGIRGELFF
NA | TRBJ2-1 | TRBV5-8 | NA | TGTGCCAGCAACACGCGGGGCTACAATGAGCAGTTCTTC | CASNTRGYNEQFF
NA | TRBJ2-2 | TRBV5-4 | NA | TGTGCCAGCAGCTTGGCCACTAGCCGGGCCGGGGAGCTGTTTTTT | CASSLATSRAGELFF
once | TRBJ1-2 | TRBV23-1 | TRBD1 | TGCGCCAGCAGTCAATCGTGTCAGGGGGAGAACTATGGCTACACCTTC | CASSQSCQGENYGYTF
once | TRBJ1-5 | TRBV19 | TRBD1 | TGTGCCAGTAGTAAGGACAGGGGCACAGGTCAGCCCCAGCATTTT | CASSKDRGTGQPQHF
NA | TRBJ2-7 | TRBV29-1 | TRBD2 | TGCAGCGTTATCAGCGGGAGACCACCCGAGCAGTACTTC | CSVISGRPPEQYF
NA | TRBJ2-7 | TRBV7-6 | TRBD2 | TGTGCCAGCAGCTTATACTCTAGCGGGAGTAATTTCTACGAGCAGTACTTC | CASSLYSSGSNFYEQYF
NA | TRBJ1-1 | TRBV7-8 | TRBD1 | TGTGCCAGCAGCTTAACCTCAGGGGGCGGCACTGAAGCTTTCTTT | CASSLTSGGGTEAFF
NA | TRBJ2-3 | TRBV27 | NA | TGTGCCACCCGGGACACAACAAGCACAGATACGCAGTATTTT | CATRDTTSTDTQYF
NA | TRBJ2-3 | TRBV7-6 | TRBD2 | TGTGCCAGCAGCTTGGGACTAGCTTCTAGTTCAAGTACGCAGTATTTT | CASSLGLASSSSTQYF
NA | TRBJ2-2 | TRBV4-1 | NA | TGCGCCAGCAGCCTTGTATCACAGAGCACGGGGGAGCTGTTTTTT | CASSLVSQSTGELFF
once | TRBJ1-2 | TRBV6-6 | NA | TGTGCCAGCAACGGGAATGGCTACACCTTC | CASNGNGYTF
NA | TRBJ2-7 | TRBV11-3 | TRBD2 | TGTGCCAGCAGCTTTGGGGGGGAATGGGGGAGCCACGAGCAGTACTTC | CASSFGGEWGSHEQYF
once | TRBJ2-7 | TRBV5-6 | NA | TGTGCCAGCAGCTTTAGGCAGGCACTCTACGAGCAGTACTTC | CASSFRQALYEQYF
hyperexpanded | TRBJ2-2 | TRBV4-3 | NA | TGCGCCAGCAGCCAATATGAGGGAAGCACCGGGGAGCTGTTTTTT | CASSQYEGSTGELFF
NA | TRBJ1-1 | TRBV19 | TRBD1 | TGTGCCAGTATCGCGACAGGGGGCATTGGAGAAGATGAAGCTTTCTTT | CASIATGGIGEDEAFF
NA | TRBJ1-4 | TRBV21-1 | NA | TGTGCCAGCAGCAAAGCGCTTGGTCGTGAGAAAGAAAAACTGTTTTTT | CASSKALGREKEKLFF
NA | TRBJ1-3 | TRBV18 | TRBD1 | TGTGCCAGCTCACCACGGGACAGCCGGGGCAACACCATATATTTT | CASSPRDSRGNTIYF
NA | TRBJ2-1 | TRBV27 | NA | TGTGCCAGCAGTTTAGGGAGCTCCTACAATGAGCAGTTCTTC | CASSLGSSYNEQFF
NA | TRBJ1-2 | TRBV30 | NA | TGTGCCTGGAGCGTTGGCCTTAACTATGGCTACACCTTC | CAWSVGLNYGYTF
NA | TRBJ1-1 | TRBV19 | NA | TGTGCCAGTAGTATATCATTGAGGTCAACGTCTGAAGCTTTCTTT | CASSISLRSTSEAFF
NA | TRBJ2-7 | TRBV7-2 | TRBD2 | TGTGCCAGCAGCTTCGGGTTAGCGGGTTACTCCTACGAGCAGTACTTC | CASSFGLAGYSYEQYF
NA | TRBJ1-1 | TRBV28 | NA | TGTGCCAGCAGTCGGCACCGGATAGGGGAGAACACTGAAGCTTTCTTT | CASSRHRIGENTEAFF
NA | TRBJ1-3 | TRBV25-1 | NA | TGTGCCAGTACCACCTCGGGGGGTTCCGGAAACACCATATATTTT | CASTTSGGSGNTIYF
NA | TRBJ2-1 | TRBV13 | TRBD2 | TGTGCCAGCAGCTCCGGATCGGAGGTGCGGGAGGGGCAGTTCTTC | CASSSGSEVREGQFF
once | TRBJ1-5 | TRBV19 | NA | TGTGCCAGTAGTATCTACGGTGATAGCAATCAGCCCCAGCATTTT | CASSIYGDSNQPQHF
NA | TRBJ2-7 | TRBV7-9 | TRBD1 | TGTGCCAGCACCATTTGGGATAACAGGGGAAACTACGAGCAGTACTTC | CASTIWDNRGNYEQYF
NA | TRBJ2-5 | TRBV28 | TRBD1 | TGTGCCAGCAGTTTACCGGGACAGATAGAGACCCAGTACTTC | CASSLPGQIETQYF
once | TRBJ2-5 | TRBV5-6 | NA | TGTGCCAGCAGCTTGGCCGCAGGATCCACCCAAGAGACCCAGTACTTC | CASSLAAGSTQETQYF
NA | TRBJ1-1 | TRBV5-6 | NA | TGTGCCAGCAGCTGGCCACGAGGCGGCAGGAACACTGAAGCTTTCTTT | CASSWPRGGRNTEAFF
NA | TRBJ2-1 | TRBV9 | TRBD1 | TGTGCCAGCAGCACACGGACAGGGGGCCACAATGAGCAGTTCTTC | CASSTRTGGHNEQFF
NA | TRBJ2-1 | TRBV18 | NA | TGTGCCAGCTCACCGGGGCAGGGCTCCTACAATGAGCAGTTCTTC | CASSPGQGSYNEQFF
NA | TRBJ1-1 | TRBV28 | NA | TGTGCCAGCAGAATAGCCAGAGCGAACACTGAAGCTTTCTTT | CASRIARANTEAFF
NA | TRBJ2-1 | TRBV13 | NA | TGTGCCAGCAGCCCAGGGGCGCAGTTCTTC | CASSPGAQFF
NA | TRBJ1-2 | TRBV10-3 | NA | TGTGCCATCAGTGATCCAGCTAACTATGGCTACACCTTC | CAISDPANYGYTF
NA | TRBJ1-5 | TRBV6-6 | NA | TGTGCCAGCAGTTACTCATCAGGATTAAATCCGCCCCAGCATTTT | CASSYSSGLNPPQHF
NA | TRBJ2-3 | TRBV6-1 | NA | TGTGCCAGCAGCCGGGTCCCCACAGATACGCAGTATTTT | CASSRVPTDTQYF
NA | TRBJ2-6 | TRBV4-2 | TRBD1 | TGTGCCAGCAGCCAGAGGGGGGACAGGGAGGCTGGGGCCAACGTCCTGACTTTC | CASSQRGDREAGANVLTF
NA | TRBJ2-5 | TRBV27 | TRBD2 | TGTGCCAGCGGACTAGGAGAGACCCAGTACTTC | CASGLGETQYF
NA | TRBJ1-2 | TRBV7-2 | TRBD1 | TGTGCCAGCAGCTGGGACAGGGATGATGGCTACACCTTC | CASSWDRDDGYTF
once | TRBJ2-7 | TRBV4-1 | NA | TGCGCCAGCAGCCAAGGCGTCGGGTGGGGGGACGAGCAGTACTTC | CASSQGVGWGDEQYF
once | TRBJ2-7 | TRBV29-1 | NA | TGCAGCGTTGGGGTGACATTCTCCTACGAGCAGTACTTC | CSVGVTFSYEQYF
NA | TRBJ2-7 | TRBV6-5 | NA | TGTGCCAGCAGCCCCTATGTGGGAGGTGGCGAGCAGTACTTC | CASSPYVGGGEQYF
once | TRBJ2-1 | TRBV6-7 | NA | TGTGCCAGCAGCCTTGGCGAAGGTCAGGGGTTCTTC | CASSLGEGQGFF